Below are 29 T cell receptor beta chains sequenced from a single sample in a study of T cell responses to AZD1222 COVID-19 vaccine. The protocol was immunoSEQ multiplex PCR, while the TCRdb copy is restricted to in-frame clones and leaves out a portion. The repertoire holds fewer than 80,000 clones, with roughly 78% as singletons. The specimen comprised peripheral blood, sampled on day 0 of MenACWY control vaccination. The receptors stem from an adult in good health.

The chain is built from TRBV11-2 and TRBJ1-2; possible D gene TRBD1, 5 bases. The CDR3 extends over 13 amino acids. The germline V gene has CDR1 SGHAT and CDR2 FQNNGV. Deletions cut 1 base from V and 8 bases from J, with 11 bases between. The CDR3 region is CASSLGGREGYTF. In DNA form, the CDR3 reads TGTGCCAGCAGCTTAGGTGGCAGGGAGGGCTACACCTTC. The complete variable domain, with remaining parts taken from reference TRBV11-2 and TRBJ1-2, reads EAGVAQSPRYKIIEKRQSVAFWCNPISGHATLYWYQQILGQGPKLLIQFQNNGVVDDSQLPKDRFSAERLKGVDSTLKIQPAKLEDSAVYLCASSLGGREGYTFGSGTRLTVV.

In this sample, this clone turned up a few times. This sequence joins TRBV7-2 and TRBJ1-2, with 8 bases identical to TRBD1. V was clipped by 2 bases and J by 5 bases; unmatched bases: 7. In germline, CDR1 is SGHTA, CDR2 FQGNSA. The CDR3 has 15 residues. DNA for the CDR3: TGTGCCAGCAGCTTACAAACAGGGGGAGGGTATGGCTACACCTTC. Translating gives CASSLQTGGGYGYTF.

The chain is built from TRBV6-5 and TRBJ1-3, with a tentative D call TRBD1 (6 bases). The CDR3 length is 15 residues. V was pared by 5 bases and J by 0 bases, with 11 bases between. Germline values: CDR1 MNHEY, CDR2 SVGAGI. CDR3 nucleotides: TGTGCCAGCAGTCCAGGGGTCTTCTCTGGAAACACCATATATTTT. Translation: CASSPGVFSGNTIYF.

The chain uses TRBV11-3 and TRBJ2-5; D not resolved. The CDR3 extends over 12 amino acids. V lost 0 bases to trimming and J lost 7 bases, with 6 bases between them. Per germline, CDR1 SGHNT and CDR2 YENEEA. The CDR3 DNA reads TGTGCCAGCAGCTTAGATAAGGGGACCCAGTACTTC. This sequence encodes CASSLDKGTQYF.

The chain uses TRBV18 and TRBJ1-1; TRBD1 might be the D (6 bases). CDR3 length equals 16 residues. The germline V and J ends were trimmed by 7 bases and 1 base, with 19 bases remaining between them. CDR1 and CDR2 (germline): KGHSH, LQKENI. The CDR3 sequence: CASYRELGGANTEAFF. CDR3 coding DNA: TGTGCCAGCTACAGGGAGTTGGGGGGTGCGAACACTGAAGCTTTCTTT.

The V call is TRBV7-6, the J call TRBJ2-1; the D gene is possibly TRBD2 (6 bases). Germline CDR1 reads SGHVS; CDR2 reads FNYEAQ. Trimming stripped 5 bases from V and 0 bases from J, with 26 bases between. The CDR3 consists of 20 residues. The CDR3 DNA is TGTGCCAGCAGCAGTCGGGGAGGAAGCGAATTAGGGAGCTCCTACAATGAGCAGTTCTTC. It specifies CASSSRGGSELGSSYNEQFF. The complete variable domain, with remaining parts taken from reference TRBV7-6 and TRBJ2-1, reads GAGVSQSPRYKVTKRGQDVALRCDPISGHVSLYWYRQALGQGPEFLTYFNYEAQQDKSGLPNDRFSAERPEGSISTLTIQRTEQRDSAMYRCASSSRGGSELGSSYNEQFFGPGTRLTVL.

The rearrangement links TRBV30 to TRBJ1-2; D ambiguous. This CDR3 has 13 amino acids. CDR1 and CDR2 from the germline V gene are GTSNPN and SVGIG (reference sequence). V lost 4 bases, J lost 10 bases, and 19 bases lay in between. CDR3 amino acids: CAWTRMAGEDYTF. CDR3 bases: TGTGCCTGGACTAGGATGGCCGGGGAGGACTACACCTTC.

V gene TRBV7-6 combines with J gene TRBJ1-1, with a weak D call TRBD1 (6 bases). The CDR3 is 17 residues long. CDR1 and CDR2 (germline): SGHVS, FNYEAQ. Trimming took off 1 base at V and 4 bases at J, with 19 bases between the two ends. For the CDR3, the DNA is TGTGCCAGCAGCTTAGAGGGGGTAGTTCGGTCGGGCACTGAAGCTTTCTTT. It encodes CASSLEGVVRSGTEAFF. Full variable domain (missing parts from reference TRBV7-6 and TRBJ1-1): GAGVSQSPRYKVTKRGQDVALRCDPISGHVSLYWYRQALGQGPEFLTYFNYEAQQDKSGLPNDRFSAERPEGSISTLTIQRTEQRDSAMYRCASSLEGVVRSGTEAFFGQGTRLTVV.

The chain joins TRBV19 to TRBJ1-2, with D tentatively TRBD1 (6 bases). Trimming took 6 bases from V and 3 from J, leaving 17 bases between them. The V gene's germline CDR1 is LNHDA and CDR2 SQIVND (reference sequence). This CDR3 region has 15 residues. CDR3 region: CASRIQQGYDYGYTF. The CDR3 DNA is TGTGCCAGTAGAATTCAACAGGGTTACGACTATGGCTACACCTTC.

The V call is TRBV15, the J call TRBJ2-1, with D possibly called TRBD1 or TRBD2 (5 bases each). The V end was cut by 1 base, the J end by 0 bases, with 7 bases between. The germline V gene has CDR1 LNHNV and CDR2 YYDKDF (reference sequence). The CDR3 spans 15 residues. CDR3 nucleotides: TGTGCCACCAGCAGAGGGGGGAACTCCTACAATGAGCAGTTCTTC. It translates to CATSRGGNSYNEQFF.

The chain carries TRBV6-5 and TRBJ1-4; D not resolved. CDR1 and CDR2 (germline): MNHEY, SVGAGI. V was shortened by 0 bases and J by 8 bases, with 7 bases between the two germline ends. The CDR3 contains 13 residues. CDR3 residues: CASSYSIEEKLFF. The CDR3 DNA reads as TGTGCCAGCAGTTACTCGATAGAGGAAAAACTGTTTTTT.

Only a few counts were recorded for this clone. The chain links TRBV18 to TRBJ2-7, with 8 bases aligning to TRBD2. CDR3 length equals 15 residues. The V gene's germline CDR1 is KGHSH and CDR2 LQKENI. V trimming: 3 bases; J trimming: 2 bases; junction bases outside the gene matches: 6. This CDR3 reads CASSPGLAGTYEQYF. The DNA of the CDR3 is TGTGCCAGCTCACCTGGACTAGCCGGAACCTACGAGCAGTACTTC.

The chain links TRBV12-3 or TRBV12-4 to TRBJ2-1, with D possibly being TRBD2 (6 bases). V lost 6 bases and J 7 bases, leaving 10 bases between the germline ends. CDR3 length: 12 amino acids. CDR3 nucleotides: TGTGCCAGCAGGCGGGGTGGGAATGAGCAGTTCTTC. Its protein product is CASRRGGNEQFF.

V and J are TRBV5-6 and TRBJ2-5; D ambiguous. CDR1 SGHDT and CDR2 YYEEEE come from the germline V gene. The ends were cut back, 2 bases at V and 5 bases at J, with 10 bases in the middle. This CDR3 has 13 amino acids. The CDR3 nucleotides are TGTGCCAGCAGCTTTGGGCCAGCGGAGACCCAGTACTTC. This encodes CASSFGPAETQYF.

This rearrangement joins TRBV29-1 to TRBJ1-2; no clear D gene. CDR1 and CDR2 (germline): SQVTM, ANQGSEA. V lost 0 bases to trimming and J lost 8 bases, with 16 bases between them. The CDR3 is 14 amino acids. Here the CDR3 reads CSVEEPGSYGGYTF. In nucleotides, the CDR3 is TGCAGCGTTGAAGAGCCAGGATCATATGGGGGCTACACCTTC.

The rearrangement uses TRBV9 and TRBJ2-1; 11 bases are a match to TRBD2. Germline CDR1 and CDR2: SGDLS and YYNGEE. V was pared by 3 bases and J by 3 bases, with 5 bases of the junction left unmatched. The CDR3 extends over 16 amino acids. CDR3 amino acids: CASSGTSGGNYNEQFF. The CDR3 DNA reads TGTGCCAGCAGCGGAACTAGCGGGGGTAACTACAATGAGCAGTTCTTC.

This sequence joins TRBV9 and TRBJ2-1; 15 nucleotides line up with TRBD2. The germline V gene has CDR1 SGDLS and CDR2 YYNGEE. Germline trimming cut 3 bases from V and 8 bases from J; bases unmatched to any gene: 3. This CDR3 has 15 residues. CDR3 in amino acids: CASSEGLAGGDEQFF. Written as DNA, the CDR3 is TGTGCCAGCAGCGAGGGACTAGCGGGGGGTGATGAGCAGTTCTTC. Combining the CDR3 with reference TRBV9 and TRBJ2-1 gives the whole variable domain DSGVTQTPKHLITATGQRVTLRCSPRSGDLSVYWYQQSLDQGLQFLIQYYNGEERAKGNILERFSAQQFPDLHSELNLSSLELGDSALYFCASSEGLAGGDEQFFGPGTRLTVL.

The rearrangement links TRBV10-2 to TRBJ2-2, with TRBD1 matching 7 bases. V lost 6 bases and J lost 7; bases outside the gene matches: 11. This CDR3 comprises 15 residues. Germline V lookup: CDR1 WSHSY, CDR2 SAAADI. The CDR3 region has the DNA TGCGCCAGCAGGAGAGGACAGGCGTACGACGGGGAGCTGTTTTTT. Its translation is CASRRGQAYDGELFF.

This chain uses TRBV11-1 with TRBJ2-3; D not resolved. The germline V gene has CDR1 SGHAT and CDR2 FQDESV (reference sequence). This CDR3 spans 15 amino acids. V lost 2 bases to trimming and J lost 2 bases, with 11 bases between them. This CDR3 is CASSLRLVNTDTQYF. For the CDR3, the DNA is TGTGCCAGCAGCTTACGGCTAGTTAACACAGATACGCAGTATTTT.

The chain's CDR3 is CASSLSSTGELFF. CDR3 DNA: TGCGCCAGCAGCTTGAGCTCCACCGGGGAGCTGTTTTTT. The rearrangement joins TRBV5-1 to TRBJ2-2; unclear D gene. The germline V gene has CDR1 SGHRS and CDR2 YFSETQ. V was clipped by 1 base and J by 4 bases, with 5 bases between them. This CDR3 contains 13 residues.

V and J are TRBV2 and TRBJ2-1; D is unresolved. Germline V gives CDR1 SNHLY, CDR2 FYNNEI. V was cut by 3 bases and J by 9 bases, with 9 bases left in between. CDR3 length: 12 residues. The CDR3 spells CASSDYAVEQFF. Written as DNA, the CDR3 is TGTGCCAGCAGTGACTACGCTGTTGAGCAGTTCTTC. Full variable domain (remainder filled in from reference TRBV2 and TRBJ2-1): EPEVTQTPSHQVTQMGQEVILRCVPISNHLYFYWYRQILGQKVEFLVSFYNNEISEKSEIFDDQFSVERPDGSNFTLKIRSTKLEDSAMYFCASSDYAVEQFFGPGTRLTVL.

V usage is TRBV24-1 and J usage is TRBJ1-1; weak D call: TRBD1 (6 bases). Germline loops: CDR1 KGHDR, CDR2 SFDVKD. There are 15 residues in the CDR3. V shed 3 bases and J shed 1 base, with 11 bases lying between them. The CDR3 DNA sequence: TGTGCCACCAGTGATCTTATGACAGGGAACACTGAAGCTTTCTTT. It codes for CATSDLMTGNTEAFF.

The J gene is TRBJ1-1, the V gene TRBV2; perhaps TRBD1 as D (6 bases). V was clipped by 10 bases and J by 1 base, with 16 bases between them. The CDR3 runs 14 residues. Germline V gene data show CDR1 as SNHLY and CDR2 as FYNNEI. This CDR3 reads CATIRGFSNTEAFF. Here the CDR3 DNA reads TGTGCCACGATAAGGGGGTTCTCGAACACTGAAGCTTTCTTT.

The chain recombines TRBV12-3 or TRBV12-4 with TRBJ2-2; TRBD2 agrees at 8 bases. V was clipped by 11 bases and J by 6 bases; unmatched bases: 8. This CDR3 is 13 amino acids long. The CDR3 bases are TGTGCCTCTTCCGGGGGGGTCGCCGGGGAGCTGTTTTTT. Translating it yields CASSGGVAGELFF.

The chain uses TRBV15 and TRBJ2-1; 11 bases map to TRBD1. This CDR3 has 16 residues. Trimming cost V 9 bases and J 7 bases; bases outside gene matches: 14. CDR1 and CDR2 from the germline V gene are LNHNV and YYDKDF (reference sequence). CDR3 DNA: TGTGCCACTTCCGCCCTGGACAGGGGGCGGTCAAATGAGCAGTTCTTC. The encoded protein is CATSALDRGRSNEQFF. The variable domain in full, completed from reference TRBV15 and TRBJ2-1, reads DAMVIQNPRYQVTQFGKPVTLSCSQTLNHNVMYWYQQKSSQAPKLLFHYYDKDFNNEADTPDNFQSRRPNTSFCFLDIRSPGLGDTAMYLCATSALDRGRSNEQFFGPGTRLTVL.

The table lists this clone with a count of one. DNA for the CDR3: TGTGCCAGCAGTTTCGGGCAGGGGGCAGATACGCAGTATTTT. Residues: CASSFGQGADTQYF. V usage is TRBV28 and J usage is TRBJ2-3, with TRBD1 matching 7 bases. V shed 3 bases, J shed 4 bases, and the junction held 4 bases outside the gene matches. Germline V lookup: CDR1 MDHEN, CDR2 SYDVKM. This CDR3 is 14 amino acids long.

The chain uses TRBV5-5 and TRBJ1-1; D unclear. The ends were cut back, 2 bases at V and 1 base at J, with 6 bases in the middle. There are 13 residues in the CDR3. Per germline, CDR1 SGHKS and CDR2 YYEKEE (reference sequence). As DNA, the CDR3 is TGTGCCAGCAGCTTCAAAACGAACACTGAAGCTTTCTTT. Translated, it gives CASSFKTNTEAFF.

The chain joins TRBV5-1 to TRBJ2-7, with D perhaps TRBD2 (5 bases). The CDR3 spans 15 residues. Germline V lookup: CDR1 SGHRS, CDR2 YFSETQ. Trimming left V 2 bases short and J 0 bases short, with 12 bases between. CDR3 nucleotides: TGCGCCAGCAGCTTTACGGCGGGTGTCTCCTACGAGCAGTACTTC. This encodes CASSFTAGVSYEQYF.

The chain joins TRBV6-5 to TRBJ1-6; 8 nucleotides match TRBD1. Germline lookup yields CDR1 MNHEY and CDR2 SVGAGI. With V trimmed by 0 bases and J by 10 bases, 8 bases remained unmatched. The CDR3 is made up of 16 amino acids. CDR3 nucleotide sequence: TGTGCCAGCAGTTACTCGTTGGACAGGGTAAACTCACCCCTCCACTTT. Translation: CASSYSLDRVNSPLHF.